This T cell receptor (beta chain) emerged from a study of CD8+CD57+ T cells in acquired aplastic anemia. Looking at the study overall: Sorted CD4+ and CD8+ cells yielded DNA averaging about 2.9 ug. Read counts for CD4+ cells (from healthy donors) averaged about 10.8 million.

This clonotype was seen many times. Its matching antigen is unknown. V lost 3 bases to trimming and J lost 2 bases; unmatched junction nucleotides: 8. Germline assignment: CDR1 MRHNA and CDR2 SNTAGT. This CDR3 spans 17 amino acids. Genomic DNA, serving as template, underwent TCR beta VDJ and CDR3 profiling. TCRdb redid the calling of the reads with MiXCR, one entry per CDR3 protein. The table has a few hundred thousand distinct CDR3 sequences, approximately 60% seen once. The study's findings and limits: Patients and controls shared nearly 30 CD8+ CDR3 sequences, which appeared highly expressed in patients and within their immunodominant clones. Between patients and controls, CD8+ Simpson's diversity did not vary significantly.

The source is a human donor in good health. The V call is TRBV6-4, the J call TRBJ2-1, with TRBD2 matching over 9 bases. Sequencing used sorted CD4+, CD8+, or CD8+CD57+ T cells (not recorded which) from PBMCs. The CDR3 here is CASSEQFSGGAYNEQFF. The CDR3, as DNA: TGTGCCAGCAGTGAACAATTTAGCGGGGGAGCCTACAATGAGCAGTTCTTC.